The entry that follows covers one TCR beta chain sequence. No antigen is known for it. Within one base of it there is no much larger clone, and no base qualities were kept. Libraries were prepared through the immunoSEQ multiplex PCR assay. In its TCRdb copy, this immuneACCESS table keeps in-frame sequences only and misses some clones. Where compared with another copy, unresolved V genes explain less than half of these, and the others have no known cause. In all, the sample holds 9,500 to 15,000 clones, and 90% to 95% of those were seen once. The top ten clones comprise 6.5% to 8.5% of the sample. The sample comes from a study of technical replicates of blood from a handful of donors listed by TCRdb under 2017. The CDR3 covers 12 residues, taking in both the cysteine and the phenylalanine. Just the 36-base CDR3 DNA is kept, in frame starting at base 1. A distance of 9 bases separates the germline ends of V and J, which lose 3 bases and 4 bases respectively. As encoded in the germline V gene (reference sequence), CDR1 is GTSNPN while CDR2 is SVGIG.

The sample taken for sequencing was PBMCs. This clonotype was obtained from a human donor in good health. The chain is assembled from TRBV30 and TRBJ1-1; a tentative D match to TRBD1 spans 6 bases. The nucleotide sequence reads as follows: TGTGCCTGGAGCCTCAGGGGCACTGAAGCTTTCTTT. It codes for CAWSLRGTEAFF.